This T cell receptor beta chain was retrieved from a study of cytomegalovirus exposure and HLA in healthy donors. The PCR ran on 60 Vbeta and 13 Jbeta primers. Using immunoSEQ multiplex PCR, the repertoire was profiled, and TCRdb retains in-frame clones only, with some absent. The sample yields over 150,000 clones, 80% to 85% seen once. Material for sequencing was PBMCs. The TCR sequence derives from a man aged 45-65 years in good health and CMV-seronegative.

As DNA, the CDR3 is TGTGCCAGTAGTCGGGCAGGGGCGACTTCTAACTATGGCTACACCTTC. Protein sequence: CASSRAGATSNYGYTF. The J gene is TRBJ1-2, the V gene TRBV19; possibly TRBD1 for D (6 bases). The CDR3 has 16 amino acids. The V gene's germline CDR1 is LNHDA and CDR2 SQIVND (reference sequence). Trimming took 5 bases from V and 0 from J, leaving 16 bases between them.